A few counts support the clone carrying this T cell receptor (beta chain). The entry originates in a study of blood T cell repertoires in COVID-19. Study as a whole: Whether acute or convalescent, the COVID-19 samples came from the United States, Italy and Spain. T cells, B-cell-depleted T cells, or PBMCs provided the cDNA or gDNA that served as material.

With V trimmed by 2 bases and J by 2 bases, 3 bases remained unmatched. The CDR3 has 15 amino acids. CDR1 MNHEY and CDR2 SVGAGI come from the germline V gene. In the original processing: Estimation of nucleated cell counts was performed using reference gene primer amplification. Assay: immunoSEQ multiplex PCR; the TCRdb copy retains only in-frame clones and omits some. V, J and clone size are those of that table, while D and trimming were read from the DNA. This sample has 150,000 to 200,000 clones, with over 65% found just once. Sequenced input: peripheral blood. The sequence was collected from a man in his sixties with acute or convalescent COVID-19. The V call is TRBV6-5, the J call TRBJ2-4; 7 bases are a match to TRBD1. Here the CDR3 reads CASSYGRGTKNIQYF. The CDR3 DNA reads as TGTGCCAGCAGTTACGGCAGGGGGACCAAAAACATTCAGTACTTC.